This T cell receptor beta chain came from a study of patients and donors after allogeneic stem cell transplantation. There are 17 residues in the CDR3. V gave up 5 bases and J gave up 2 bases; unmatched junction bases: 9. In TCRdb, the RT-PCR reads were re-called with MiXCR into one record per CDR3 protein. Of 10,000 to 15,000 distinct CDR3 sequences in the sample, roughly 24% were seen once. What was sequenced was blood, either unsorted or a sorted T cell fraction (not recorded which). The chain joins TRBV12-3 or TRBV12-4 to TRBJ2-3; 11 positions agree with TRBD2. The sequence was collected from a human donor who was either an allogeneic HSCT recipient or a stem cell or donor lymphocyte infusion donor (not recorded which). It is not recorded whose cells these are; they may come from a transplant donor. The CDR3 region has the DNA TGTGCCAGCAGTCCTAGACTAGCGGGGACGATCACAGATACGCAGTATTTT. It encodes CASSPRLAGTITDTQYF.